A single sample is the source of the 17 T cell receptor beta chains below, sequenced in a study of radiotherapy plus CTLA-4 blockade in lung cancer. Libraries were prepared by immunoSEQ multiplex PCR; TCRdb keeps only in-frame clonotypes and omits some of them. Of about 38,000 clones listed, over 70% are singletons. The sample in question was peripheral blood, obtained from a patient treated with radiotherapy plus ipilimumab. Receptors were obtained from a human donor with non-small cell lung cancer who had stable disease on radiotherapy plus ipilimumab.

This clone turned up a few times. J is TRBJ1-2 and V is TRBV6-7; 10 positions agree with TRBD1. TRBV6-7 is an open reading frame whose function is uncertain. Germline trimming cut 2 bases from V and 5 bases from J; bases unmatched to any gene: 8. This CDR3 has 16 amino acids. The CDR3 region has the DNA TGTGCCAGCAGTTACGTAACCGGGACAGGGGCTTATGGCTACACCTTC. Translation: CASSYVTGTGAYGYTF.

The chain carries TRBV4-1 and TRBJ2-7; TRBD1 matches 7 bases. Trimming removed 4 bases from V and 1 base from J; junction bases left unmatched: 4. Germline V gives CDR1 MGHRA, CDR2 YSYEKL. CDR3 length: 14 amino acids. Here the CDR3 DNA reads TGCGCCAGCAGCCGGCCAGGGGGTTCCTACGAGCAGTACTTC. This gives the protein CASSRPGGSYEQYF.

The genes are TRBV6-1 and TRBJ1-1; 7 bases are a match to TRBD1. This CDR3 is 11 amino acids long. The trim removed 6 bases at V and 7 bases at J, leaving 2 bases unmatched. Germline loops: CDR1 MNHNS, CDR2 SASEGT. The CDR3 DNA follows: TGTGCCAGCAGCCGACAGGGTGAAGCTTTCTTT. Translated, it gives CASSRQGEAFF.

The CDR3 sequence: CASSLGQESYYEQYV. The CDR3 nucleotides read TGTGCCAGCAGCTTAGGACAGGAGAGTTATTACGAGCAGTACGTC. V usage is TRBV11-1 and J usage is TRBJ2-7; D possibly corresponds to TRBD1 (6 bases). This CDR3 is built from 15 residues. Germline CDR1 is SGHAT and CDR2 is FQDESV (reference sequence). The V end was cut by 1 base, the J end by 4 bases, with 14 bases between.

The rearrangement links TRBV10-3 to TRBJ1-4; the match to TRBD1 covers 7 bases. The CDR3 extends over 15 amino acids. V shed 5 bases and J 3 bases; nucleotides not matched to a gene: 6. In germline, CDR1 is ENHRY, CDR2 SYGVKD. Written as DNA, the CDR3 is TGTGCCATCAGTTCTACCGGGACAGCTAATGAAAAACTGTTTTTT. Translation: CAISSTGTANEKLFF.

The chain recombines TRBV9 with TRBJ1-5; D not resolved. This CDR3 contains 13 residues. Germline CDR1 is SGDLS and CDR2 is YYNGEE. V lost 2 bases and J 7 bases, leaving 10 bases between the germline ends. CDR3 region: CASSVGQYQPQHF. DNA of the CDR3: TGTGCCAGCAGCGTCGGGCAGTACCAGCCCCAGCATTTT.

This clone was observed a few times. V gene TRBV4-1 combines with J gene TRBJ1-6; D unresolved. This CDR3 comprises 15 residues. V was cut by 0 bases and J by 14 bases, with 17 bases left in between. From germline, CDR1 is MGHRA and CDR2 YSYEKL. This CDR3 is CASSQDSGGPATLHF. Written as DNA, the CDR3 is TGCGCCAGCAGCCAAGATTCGGGAGGACCCGCAACCCTCCACTTT.

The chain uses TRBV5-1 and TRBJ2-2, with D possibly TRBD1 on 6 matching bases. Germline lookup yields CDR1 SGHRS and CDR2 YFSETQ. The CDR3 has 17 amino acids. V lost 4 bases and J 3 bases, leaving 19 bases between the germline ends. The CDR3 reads CASSPQGQSGYTGELFF. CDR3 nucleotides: TGCGCCAGCAGCCCTCAAGGACAGTCAGGGTACACCGGGGAGCTGTTTTTT.

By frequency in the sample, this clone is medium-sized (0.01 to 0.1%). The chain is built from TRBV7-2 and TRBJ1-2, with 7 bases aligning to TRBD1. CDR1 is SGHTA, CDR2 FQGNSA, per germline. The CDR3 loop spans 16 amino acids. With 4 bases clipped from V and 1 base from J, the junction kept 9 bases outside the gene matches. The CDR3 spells CASSSLGTDYNYGYTF. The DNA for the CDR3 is TGTGCCAGCAGCTCGCTAGGGACAGATTATAACTATGGCTACACCTTC.

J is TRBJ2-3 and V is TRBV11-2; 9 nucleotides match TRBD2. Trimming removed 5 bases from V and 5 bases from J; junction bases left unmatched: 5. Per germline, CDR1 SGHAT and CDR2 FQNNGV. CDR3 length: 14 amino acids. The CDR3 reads CASSPGLARDTQYF. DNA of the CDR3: TGTGCCAGCAGCCCGGGACTAGCAAGAGATACGCAGTATTTT. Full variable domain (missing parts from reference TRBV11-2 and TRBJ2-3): EAGVAQSPRYKIIEKRQSVAFWCNPISGHATLYWYQQILGQGPKLLIQFQNNGVVDDSQLPKDRFSAERLKGVDSTLKIQPAKLEDSAVYLCASSPGLARDTQYFGPGTRLTVL.

CDR3 loop: CASSGDSDTQYF. In nucleotides, the CDR3 is TGCGCCAGCAGCGGGGATTCAGATACGCAGTATTTT. V usage is TRBV5-1 and J usage is TRBJ2-3, with no clear D. V lost 4 bases and J 4 bases, leaving 7 bases between the germline ends. Germline lookup yields CDR1 SGHRS and CDR2 YFSETQ. This CDR3 contains 12 residues.

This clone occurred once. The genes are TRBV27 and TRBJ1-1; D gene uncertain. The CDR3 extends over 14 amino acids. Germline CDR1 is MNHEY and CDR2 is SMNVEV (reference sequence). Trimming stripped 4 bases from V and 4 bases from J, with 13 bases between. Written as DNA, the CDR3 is TGTGCCAGCAGTTGGTTAGGGATTAGCACTGAAGCTTTCTTT. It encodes CASSWLGISTEAFF.

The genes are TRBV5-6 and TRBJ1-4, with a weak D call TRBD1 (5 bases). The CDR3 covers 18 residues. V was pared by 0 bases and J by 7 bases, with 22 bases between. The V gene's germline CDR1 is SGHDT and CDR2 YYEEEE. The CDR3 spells CASSLGGMQGFATEKLFF. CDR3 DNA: TGTGCCAGCAGCTTGGGGGGTATGCAGGGCTTTGCCACTGAAAAACTGTTTTTT.

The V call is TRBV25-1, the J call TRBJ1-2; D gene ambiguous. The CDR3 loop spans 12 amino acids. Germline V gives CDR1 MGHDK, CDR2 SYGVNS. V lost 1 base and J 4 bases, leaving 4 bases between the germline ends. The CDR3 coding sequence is TGTGCCAGCAGTGAATTGGGCTATGGCTACACCTTC. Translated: CASSELGYGYTF.

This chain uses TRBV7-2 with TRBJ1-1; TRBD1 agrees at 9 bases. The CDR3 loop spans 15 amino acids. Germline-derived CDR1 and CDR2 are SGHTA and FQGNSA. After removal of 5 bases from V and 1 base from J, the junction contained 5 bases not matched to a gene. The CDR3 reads CASSPDRGPNTEAFF. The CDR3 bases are TGTGCCAGCAGCCCGGACAGGGGTCCGAACACTGAAGCTTTCTTT.

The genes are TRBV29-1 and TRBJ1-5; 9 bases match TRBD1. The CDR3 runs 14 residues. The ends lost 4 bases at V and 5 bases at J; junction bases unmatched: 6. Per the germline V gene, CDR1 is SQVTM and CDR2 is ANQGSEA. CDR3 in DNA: TGCAGCGTTGCCCTGGACAGGGGTGATCAGCCCCAGCATTTT. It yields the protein CSVALDRGDQPQHF.

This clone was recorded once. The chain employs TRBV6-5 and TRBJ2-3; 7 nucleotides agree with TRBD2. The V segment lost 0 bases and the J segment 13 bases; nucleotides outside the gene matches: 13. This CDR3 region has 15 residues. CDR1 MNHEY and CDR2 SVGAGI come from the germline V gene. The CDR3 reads CASSYSLAGGGGKYF. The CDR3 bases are TGTGCCAGCAGTTACTCCTTAGCAGGTGGGGGGGGAAAGTATTTT.